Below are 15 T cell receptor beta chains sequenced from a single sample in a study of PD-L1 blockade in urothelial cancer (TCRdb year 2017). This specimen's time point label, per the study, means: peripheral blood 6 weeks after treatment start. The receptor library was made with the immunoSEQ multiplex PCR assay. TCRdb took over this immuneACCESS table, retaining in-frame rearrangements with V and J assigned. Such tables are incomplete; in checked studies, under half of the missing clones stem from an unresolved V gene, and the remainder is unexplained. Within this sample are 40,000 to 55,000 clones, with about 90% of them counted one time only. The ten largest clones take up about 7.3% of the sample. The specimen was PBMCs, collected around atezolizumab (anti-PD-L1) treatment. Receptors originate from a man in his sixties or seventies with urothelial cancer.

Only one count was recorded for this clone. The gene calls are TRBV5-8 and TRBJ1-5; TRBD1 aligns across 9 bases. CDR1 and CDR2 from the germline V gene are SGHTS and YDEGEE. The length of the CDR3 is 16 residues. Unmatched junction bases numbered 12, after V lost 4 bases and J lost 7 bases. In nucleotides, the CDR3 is TGTGCCAGCAGCCCCCGGGACAGGGAGAAAGGACAGCCCCAGCATTTT. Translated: CASSPRDREKGQPQHF.

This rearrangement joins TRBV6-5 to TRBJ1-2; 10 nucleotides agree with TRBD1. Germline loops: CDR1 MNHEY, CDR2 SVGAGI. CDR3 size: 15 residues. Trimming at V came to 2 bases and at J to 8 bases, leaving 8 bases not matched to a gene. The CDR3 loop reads CASSYLPPGQGGYTF. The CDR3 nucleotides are TGTGCCAGCAGTTACCTACCTCCGGGACAGGGGGGCTACACCTTC.

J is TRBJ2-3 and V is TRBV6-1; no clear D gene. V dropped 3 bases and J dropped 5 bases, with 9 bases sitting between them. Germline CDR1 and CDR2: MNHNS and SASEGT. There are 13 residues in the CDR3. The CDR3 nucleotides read TGTGCCAGCAGTGAGGGCCACCGAGATACGCAGTATTTT. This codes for CASSEGHRDTQYF.

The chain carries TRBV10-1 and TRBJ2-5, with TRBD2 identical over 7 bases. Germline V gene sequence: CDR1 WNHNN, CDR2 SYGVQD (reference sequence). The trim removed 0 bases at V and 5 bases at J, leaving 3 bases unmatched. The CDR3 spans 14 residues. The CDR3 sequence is CASSESPGGETQYF. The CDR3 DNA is TGCGCCAGCAGTGAGTCGCCGGGAGGTGAGACCCAGTACTTC.

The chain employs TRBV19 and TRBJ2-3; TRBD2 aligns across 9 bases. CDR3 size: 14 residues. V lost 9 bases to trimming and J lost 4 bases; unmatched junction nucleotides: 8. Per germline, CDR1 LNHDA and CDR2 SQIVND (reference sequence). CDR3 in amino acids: CASGSGSGADTQYF. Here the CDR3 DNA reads TGTGCCAGCGGTAGCGGGAGCGGCGCAGATACGCAGTATTTT.

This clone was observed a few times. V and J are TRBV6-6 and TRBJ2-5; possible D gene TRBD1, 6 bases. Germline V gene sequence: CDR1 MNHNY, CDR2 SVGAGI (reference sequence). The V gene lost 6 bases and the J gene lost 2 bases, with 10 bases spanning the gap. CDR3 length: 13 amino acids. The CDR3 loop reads CASSSTGQETQYF. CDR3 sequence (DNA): TGTGCCAGCAGCTCGACAGGACAAGAGACCCAGTACTTC.

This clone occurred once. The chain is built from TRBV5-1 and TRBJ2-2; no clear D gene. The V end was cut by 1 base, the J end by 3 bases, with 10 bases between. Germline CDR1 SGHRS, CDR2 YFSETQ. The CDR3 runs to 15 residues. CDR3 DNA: TGCGCCAGCAGCTTGTTGACTGGTGACACCGGGGAGCTGTTTTTT. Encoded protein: CASSLLTGDTGELFF.

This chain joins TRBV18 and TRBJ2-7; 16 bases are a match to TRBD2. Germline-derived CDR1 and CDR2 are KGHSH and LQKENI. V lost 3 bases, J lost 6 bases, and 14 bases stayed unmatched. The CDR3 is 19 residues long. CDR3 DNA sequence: TGTGCCAGCTCACCGACCGGGGGACTAGCGGGAGGGCCCTCAGGCGAGCAGTACTTC. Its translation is CASSPTGGLAGGPSGEQYF.

The CDR3 region is CASSSPGLAGVSYNEQFF. In DNA form, the CDR3 reads TGTGCCAGCAGTTCCCCGGGACTAGCGGGAGTAAGCTACAATGAGCAGTTCTTC. V is TRBV27 and J is TRBJ2-1, with 14 bases that match TRBD2. The CDR3 has 18 residues. The V and J ends lost 4 bases and 3 bases, in that order; junction bases with no gene match: 8. Germline-derived CDR1 and CDR2 are MNHEY and SMNVEV (reference sequence).

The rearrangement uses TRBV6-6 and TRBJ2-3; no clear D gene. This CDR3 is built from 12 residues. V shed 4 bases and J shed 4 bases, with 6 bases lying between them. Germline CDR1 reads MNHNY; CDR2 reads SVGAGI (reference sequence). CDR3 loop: CASSSIADTQYF. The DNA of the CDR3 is TGTGCCAGCAGTTCAATAGCAGATACGCAGTATTTT.

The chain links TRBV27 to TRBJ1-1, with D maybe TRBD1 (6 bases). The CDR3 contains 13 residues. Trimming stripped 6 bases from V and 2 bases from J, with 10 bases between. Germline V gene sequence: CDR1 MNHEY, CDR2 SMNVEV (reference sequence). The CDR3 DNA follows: TGTGCCAGCAGCAGGACAGTTAACACTGAAGCTTTCTTT. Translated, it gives CASSRTVNTEAFF.

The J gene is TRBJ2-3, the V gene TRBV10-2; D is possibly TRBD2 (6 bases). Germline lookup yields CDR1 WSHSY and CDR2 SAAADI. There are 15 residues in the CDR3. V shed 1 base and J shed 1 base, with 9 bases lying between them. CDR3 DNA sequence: TGCGCCAGCAGTGAGTACGAGCGGGGCACAGATACGCAGTATTTT. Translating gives CASSEYERGTDTQYF.

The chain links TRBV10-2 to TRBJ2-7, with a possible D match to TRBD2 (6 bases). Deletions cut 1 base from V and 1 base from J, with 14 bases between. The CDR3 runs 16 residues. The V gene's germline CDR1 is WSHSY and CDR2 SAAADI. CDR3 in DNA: TGCGCCAGCAGTGAGTTGCGGGGAAGGGAGTCCTACGAGCAGTACTTC. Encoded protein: CASSELRGRESYEQYF.

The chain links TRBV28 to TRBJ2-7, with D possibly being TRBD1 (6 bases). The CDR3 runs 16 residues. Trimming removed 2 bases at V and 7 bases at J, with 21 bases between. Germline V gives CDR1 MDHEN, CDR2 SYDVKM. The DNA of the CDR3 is TGTGCCAGCAGTTTAATTGGGGAAACAGGGTCGAGGGAGCAGTACTTC. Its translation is CASSLIGETGSREQYF.

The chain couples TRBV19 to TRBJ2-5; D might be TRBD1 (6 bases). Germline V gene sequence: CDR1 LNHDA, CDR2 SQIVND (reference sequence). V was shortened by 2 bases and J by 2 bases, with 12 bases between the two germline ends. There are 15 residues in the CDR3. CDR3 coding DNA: TGTGCCAGTAGTATAAGGTTAGGACAGCAAGAGACCCAGTACTTC. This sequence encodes CASSIRLGQQETQYF.